The clone carrying this T cell receptor beta chain has only a few counts. No antigen is known for it. The repertoire was sequenced with immunoSEQ multiplex PCR; TCRdb's copy has only in-frame clones and lacks some. The sample holds 25,000 to 35,000 clones, 75% to 90% seen once. This record comes from a study of OX40 agonist ivuxolimab in advanced cancers. Study conclusions and caveats: CD4+ and CD8+ blood T cells expanded clonally by week 6 at 0.1 to 3.0 mg/kg. Near-lowest levels of clonal expansion characterized partial responders at 0.1-3.0 mg/kg. The authors did not determine the antigen specificity of the expanded peripheral T cells.

Germline V gene lookup returns CDR1 MNHNS and CDR2 SASEGT. CDR3 size: 14 residues. The V end was cut by 5 bases, the J end by 3 bases, with 13 bases between. Sampling times: baseline, cycle 4 day 1, cycle 7 day 1. The chain links TRBV6-1 to TRBJ1-2; TRBD1 is a possible D gene (6 bases). Here the sequenced sample was CD4+ or CD8+ T cells sorted from blood, taken in a trial of the OX40 agonist ivuxolimab. The clonotype originates from an adult with an advanced solid tumor such as melanoma, head and neck, liver or kidney cancer. The CDR3 nucleotides read TGTGCCAGCAGTCCAACAGGGTTCTACTATGGCTACACCTTC. Translated: CASSPTGFYYGYTF.